The 12 T cell receptor beta chains below all came from one sample that was sequenced in a study of human T cells and chemical hapten exposure. The time point here: patch test 1, 2 weeks after DPC sensitization. As for treatment: therapeutic diphenylcyclopropenone sensitization with weekly scalp DPC. Each CDR3 protein is one row after TCRdb ran MiXCR on the RACE reads. The table lists 75,000 to 95,000 distinct CDR3 sequences, approximately 12% of them singletons. The sequencing here drew on whole blood, taken in connection with sensitization to the hapten diphenylcyclopropenone (DPC). The receptors here all came from a woman aged 55-69 years with alopecia areata. Some clones in this sample may be carry-over from other donors' samples.

In this sample, this clonotype turned up many times. The chain uses TRBV6-5 and TRBJ1-3; no clear D. Germline values: CDR1 MNHEY, CDR2 SVGAGI. Trimming took 4 bases from V and 6 from J, leaving 10 bases between them. This CDR3 spans 13 amino acids. The CDR3 region has the DNA TGTGCCAGCAGTTTGTCGGGAGAAAACACCATATATTTT. It codes for CASSLSGENTIYF.

This clonotype has just a few counts. The CDR3 sequence is CASSLEGGAQPQHF. For the CDR3, the DNA is TGTGCCAGCAGTTTAGAGGGTGGTGCTCAGCCCCAGCATTTT. The rearrangement links TRBV12-3 or TRBV12-4 to TRBJ1-5; D remains ambiguous. The length of the CDR3 is 14 residues. V was shortened by 1 base and J by 6 bases, with 10 bases between the two germline ends.

The chain employs TRBV5-1 and TRBJ1-5; D perhaps matches TRBD1 (5 bases). The CDR3 is 13 residues long. In germline, CDR1 is SGHRS, CDR2 YFSETQ. The V end was cut by 0 bases, the J end by 5 bases, with 6 bases between. The CDR3 DNA is TGCGCCAGCAGCTTGGTGGGGCATCAGCCCCAGCATTTT. This encodes CASSLVGHQPQHF. Drawing the rest from reference TRBV5-1 and TRBJ1-5, the complete variable domain is KAGVTQTPRYLIKTRGQQVTLSCSPISGHRSVSWYQQTPGQGLQFLFEYFSETQRNKGNFPGRFSGRQFSNSRSEMNVSTLELGDSALYLCASSLVGHQPQHFGDGTRLSIL.

The V gene is TRBV27, the J gene TRBJ2-5; 7 bases line up with TRBD1. CDR1 MNHEY and CDR2 SMNVEV come from the germline V gene (reference sequence). With 2 bases clipped from V and 5 bases from J, the junction kept 5 bases outside the gene matches. CDR3 size: 14 residues. The CDR3 sequence is CASSLLGGWETQYF. CDR3 bases: TGTGCCAGCAGTTTACTAGGGGGCTGGGAGACCCAGTACTTC.

Ten or more counts support this clonotype. This chain links TRBV12-3 or TRBV12-4 with TRBJ2-7; possible D gene TRBD1, 5 bases. Trimming shortened V by 3 bases and J by 0 bases, and 6 bases separated the two germline ends. The CDR3 is made up of 13 amino acids. CDR3 bases: TGTGCCAGCAGTTTTCAGGGCTCCTACGAGCAGTACTTC. As protein: CASSFQGSYEQYF.

This clonotype was seen a few times. CDR3: CASSTGTGDQPQHF. The CDR3 nucleotides read TGTGCCAGCTCTACCGGGACAGGGGATCAGCCCCAGCATTTT. The V and J genes are TRBV19 and TRBJ1-5; 10 bases agree with TRBD1. Germline CDR1 reads LNHDA; CDR2 reads SQIVND (reference sequence). The trim removed 9 bases at V and 5 bases at J, leaving 7 bases unmatched. This CDR3 has 14 amino acids. Full variable domain (outside the CDR3, taken from reference TRBV19 and TRBJ1-5): DGGITQSPKYLFRKEGQNVTLSCEQNLNHDAMYWYRQDPGQGLRLIYYSQIVNDFQKGDIAEGYSVSREKKESFPLTVTSAQKNPTAFYLCASSTGTGDQPQHFGDGTRLSIL.

This clonotype was seen a handful of times. The genes are TRBV6-2 or TRBV6-3 and TRBJ2-3, with unresolved D. The germline CDR1 and CDR2 sequences are MNHEY and SVGEGT. V lost 3 bases and J lost 1, with 17 bases in between. The CDR3 has 17 amino acids. CDR3 region: CASSYYGPLRGTDTQYF. CDR3 bases: TGTGCCAGCAGTTATTACGGGCCCCTCCGGGGCACAGATACGCAGTATTTT.

This clonotype was seen a handful of times. This chain uses TRBV2 with TRBJ1-4; 7 positions match TRBD1. Germline CDR1 and CDR2: SNHLY and FYNNEI. The CDR3 sequence is 14 residues long. After removal of 5 bases from V and 7 bases from J, the junction contained 7 bases not matched to a gene. The DNA of the CDR3 is TGTGCCAGCAGTATACAGGGGCTGGGTGAAAAACTGTTTTTT. Amino acid sequence: CASSIQGLGEKLFF.

The genes are TRBV3-1 and TRBJ1-1; maybe TRBD1 (5 bases). The CDR3 extends over 15 amino acids. Per germline, CDR1 LGHDT and CDR2 YNNKEL (reference sequence). V was shortened by 0 bases and J by 9 bases, with 17 bases between the two germline ends. CDR3 sequence reads: CASSQDFRGSYQAFF. For the CDR3, the DNA is TGTGCCAGCAGCCAAGATTTTCGGGGCTCCTACCAAGCTTTCTTT.

The table lists this clonotype with many counts. The chain combines TRBV14 with TRBJ2-1; D may be TRBD1 or TRBD2 (6 bases each). Looked up from germline, CDR1 is SGHDN and CDR2 is FVKESK. V shed 1 base and J shed 0 bases, with 10 bases lying between them. This CDR3 spans 16 amino acids. The CDR3 loop is CASSQVGGDSYNEQFF. DNA for the CDR3: TGTGCCAGCAGCCAAGTGGGGGGCGACTCCTACAATGAGCAGTTCTTC.

This clonotype was seen at least ten times. CDR3 sequence (DNA): TGCAGTGCCTCGGACAGGGCCCCCGATACGCAGTATTTT. Protein sequence: CSASDRAPDTQYF. J is TRBJ2-3 and V is TRBV29-1, with 8 bases lining up with TRBD1. CDR1 is SQVTM and CDR2 is ANQGSEA in the germline V gene. This CDR3 spans 13 amino acids.

This clonotype has just a few counts. The gene calls are TRBV5-1 and TRBJ2-3; 7 positions agree with TRBD1. The CDR3 has 14 amino acids. Unmatched junction bases numbered 7, after V lost 6 bases and J lost 3 bases. Looked up from germline, CDR1 is SGHRS and CDR2 is YFSETQ. The CDR3 sequence is CASTKTGSTDTQYF. The CDR3 nucleotides read TGCGCCAGCACTAAGACAGGGTCTACAGATACGCAGTATTTT. Full variable domain (remainder filled in from reference TRBV5-1 and TRBJ2-3): KAGVTQTPRYLIKTRGQQVTLSCSPISGHRSVSWYQQTPGQGLQFLFEYFSETQRNKGNFPGRFSGRQFSNSRSEMNVSTLELGDSALYLCASTKTGSTDTQYFGPGTRLTVL.